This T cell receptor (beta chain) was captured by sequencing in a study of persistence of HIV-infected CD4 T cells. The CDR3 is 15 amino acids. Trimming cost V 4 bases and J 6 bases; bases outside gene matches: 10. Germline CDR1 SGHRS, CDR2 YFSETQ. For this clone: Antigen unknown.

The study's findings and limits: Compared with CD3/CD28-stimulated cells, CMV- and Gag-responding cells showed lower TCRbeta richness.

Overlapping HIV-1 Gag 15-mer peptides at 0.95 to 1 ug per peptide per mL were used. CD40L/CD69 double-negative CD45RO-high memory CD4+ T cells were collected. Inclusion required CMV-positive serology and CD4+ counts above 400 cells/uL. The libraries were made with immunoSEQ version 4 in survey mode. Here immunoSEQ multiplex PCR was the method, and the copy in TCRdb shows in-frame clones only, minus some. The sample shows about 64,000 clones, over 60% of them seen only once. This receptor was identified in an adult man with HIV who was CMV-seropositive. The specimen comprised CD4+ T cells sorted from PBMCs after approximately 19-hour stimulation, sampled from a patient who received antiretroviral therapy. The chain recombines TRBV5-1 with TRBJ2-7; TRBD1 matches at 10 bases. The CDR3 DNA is TGCGCCAGCAGCCCCGGGACAGGGGCAAGGACCGAGCAGTACTTC. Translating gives CASSPGTGARTEQYF.